This is a list of T cell receptor beta chains from one sample in a study of follicular helper T cells after annual influenza vaccination. Profiled with immunoSEQ multiplex PCR; TCRdb holds only in-frame clones, not every one. The profile shows about 27,000 clones, roughly 80% of them singletons. Sample: CXCR5+ CD38- circulating T follicular helper cells from blood, taken on the day of influenza vaccination. Receptor source: an adult who received the influenza vaccine. CDR3s include the opening cysteine and the closing phenylalanine or tryptophan. A D gene is named only where the DNA matches it firmly.

TRBJ1-2,-,TRBV7-2,CASSSYREGHGYTF
TRBJ2-1,TRBD1,TRBV11-2,CASSPWLDRVYNEQFF
TRBJ2-3,TRBD1,TRBV5-5,CASSAGGGTGFTDTQYF
TRBJ1-3,TRBD1,TRBV19,CASRPGQAVNTIYF
TRBJ1-5,TRBD1,TRBV7-8,CASSLEGAQPQHF
TRBJ1-5,-,TRBV29-1,CSAVGGADQPQHF
TRBJ1-1,-,TRBV6-1,CASSAIRNTEAFF
TRBJ1-4,-,TRBV13,CASSHPRQPEKLFF
TRBJ1-3,TRBD1,TRBV9,CASSVELEQGARNTIYF
TRBJ2-5,-,TRBV12-5,CASGPRGAESQETQYF
TRBJ2-5,TRBD1,TRBV7-2,CASSLDRVETQYF
TRBJ1-5,TRBD1,TRBV19,CASRDSTGSNQPQHF
TRBJ2-1,TRBD1,TRBV14,CASSQDSGTGNRQFF
TRBJ2-5,-,TRBV5-1,CASSLSERQETQYF
TRBJ1-2,TRBD1,TRBV5-1,CASSLAQGTKNYGYTF
TRBJ1-1,TRBD1,TRBV5-1,CASSWGQGQAFF
TRBJ2-3,-,TRBV2,CASKFGTGAGDTQYF
TRBJ1-5,TRBD1,TRBV19,CASSLGQGNQPQHF
TRBJ2-1,TRBD2,TRBV6-4,CASSDLLAGGHNEQFF
TRBJ1-1,TRBD1,TRBV11-3,CASSLAPPDRATEAFF
TRBJ1-2,TRBD1,TRBV30,CAWNRGKGYGYTF
TRBJ2-5,-,TRBV5-1,CASSFWLGGPQETQYF
TRBJ2-1,-,TRBV10-1,CASSESGGNEQFF
TRBJ2-3,-,TRBV30,CAWSTGGVADTQYF
TRBJ1-6,-,TRBV13,CASSMRTTGSPLHF
TRBJ2-3,-,TRBV7-9,CASSLGQPTDTQYF
TRBJ1-1,-,TRBV18,CASSPPAGASEAFF
TRBJ2-1,TRBD2,TRBV7-2,CASSFIRGGEKFF
TRBJ1-6,TRBD1,TRBV10-2,CASARDRGVF
TRBJ2-7,TRBD1,TRBV6-1,CASSTGVTYEQYF
TRBJ1-5,-,TRBV10-2,CASSESLNQPQHF
TRBJ1-2,-,TRBV6-6,CASSFPGVTNYGYTF
TRBJ2-4,-,TRBV10-3,CATTTGLGDIQYF
TRBJ1-3,-,TRBV7-2,CASSFVTGFTGNTIYF
TRBJ2-7,TRBD1,TRBV5-1,CASSLEQGAYEQYF
TRBJ2-7,-,TRBV5-4,CASSLGSGYEQYF
TRBJ2-7,TRBD2,TRBV5-1,CASSTGDTSGLYEQYF
TRBJ1-5,-,TRBV19,CASRRDSYSNQPQHF
TRBJ1-1,-,TRBV11-2,CASSFGHQNTEAFF
TRBJ1-5,-,TRBV12-5,CASGLAAPNQPQHF
TRBJ1-3,TRBD1,TRBV29-1,CSVGDRGAGNTIYF
TRBJ1-1,TRBD1,TRBV6-1,CASGETGVWTEAFF
TRBJ1-1,TRBD1,TRBV5-4,CASSDQGGTEAFF
TRBJ1-6,-,TRBV27,CASSRNRVSDSPLHF
TRBJ2-7,-,TRBV18,CASSRIRQGTTYEQYF
TRBJ2-5,-,TRBV5-4,CASSPQGTYGETQYF
TRBJ1-4,-,TRBV2,CASSRGARDEKLFF
TRBJ1-1,TRBD1,TRBV18,CASSPSGTGGNTEAFF